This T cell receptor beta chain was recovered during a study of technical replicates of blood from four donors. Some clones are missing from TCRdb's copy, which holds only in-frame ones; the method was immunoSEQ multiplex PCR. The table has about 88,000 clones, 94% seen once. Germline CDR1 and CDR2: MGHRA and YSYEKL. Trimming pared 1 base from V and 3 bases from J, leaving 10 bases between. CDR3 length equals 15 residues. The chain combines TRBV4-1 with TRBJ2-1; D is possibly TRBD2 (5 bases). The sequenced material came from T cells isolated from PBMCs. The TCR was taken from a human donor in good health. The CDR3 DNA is TGCGCCAGCAGCCAAGGGCAGGCGGGCTACAATGAGCAGTTCTTC. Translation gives CASSQGQAGYNEQFF.